Presented here are 4 T cell receptor beta chains from one specimen sequenced in a study of cytomegalovirus exposure and HLA in healthy donors. The PCR employed 60 Vbeta primers together with 13 Jbeta primers. Sequenced by immunoSEQ multiplex PCR; TCRdb stores in-frame clones only, minus some. Seen here are some 150,000 clones, 70% to 85% observed once, and the top ten hold about 7.1%. The sample consisted of PBMCs. The receptors come from a woman between 50 and 59 years old in good health and CMV-seropositive.

The chain has TRBV11-2 and TRBJ1-4; D possibly corresponds to TRBD1 (6 bases). The CDR3 has 15 amino acids. Trimming removed 1 base from V and 10 bases from J, with 16 bases in between. CDR1 is SGHAT, CDR2 FQNNGV, per germline. DNA of the CDR3: TGTGCCAGCAGCTTAGGATTCAAGACAGGAGGAAAACTGTTTTTT. It specifies CASSLGFKTGGKLFF. The full variable domain, its missing parts supplied by reference TRBV11-2 and TRBJ1-4, is EAGVAQSPRYKIIEKRQSVAFWCNPISGHATLYWYQQILGQGPKLLIQFQNNGVVDDSQLPKDRFSAERLKGVDSTLKIQPAKLEDSAVYLCASSLGFKTGGKLFFGSGTQLSVL.

This clone was seen a single time. This rearrangement joins TRBV29-1 to TRBJ2-1; TRBD1 aligns across 10 bases. CDR3 size: 13 residues. The V gene's germline CDR1 is SQVTM and CDR2 ANQGSEA. The CDR3 bases are TGCAGAGCGGAAGACAGGGGGCAAAATGAGCAGTTCTTC. Its protein is CRAEDRGQNEQFF.

The CDR3 DNA reads as TGTGCCAGCAGTTCGACAGGGAGAGAGCAGTACTTC. This gives the protein CASSSTGREQYF. The V and J genes are TRBV6-6 and TRBJ2-7, with 7 bases aligning to TRBD1. CDR3 length: 12 amino acids. Germline CDR1 reads MNHNY; CDR2 reads SVGAGI (reference sequence). V lost 4 bases, J lost 7 bases, and 4 bases stayed unmatched.

The chain uses TRBV5-1 and TRBJ2-1, with TRBD1 matching 7 bases. Germline loops: CDR1 SGHRS, CDR2 YFSETQ. There are 13 residues in the CDR3. V dropped 0 bases and J dropped 9; count of bases not matched to a gene: 3. The CDR3 DNA reads as TGCGCCAGCAGCTTGGAAGGGGGCAGTGAGCAGTTCTTC. Translation: CASSLEGGSEQFF.